This T cell receptor (beta chain) was found in a study of cytomegalovirus exposure and HLA in healthy donors (dated by TCRdb to 2016 to 2017). Context from the whole study: In an earlier analysis of fewer than 750 of the donors, 276 Gb of sequence data and 100 million or so unique TCR beta sequences from some 170 million T cells were reported. Donor age, sex, ethnicity and CMV serostatus were collected together with the repertoire data. To decide whether each TCR beta V gene segment behaved as functional or pseudogenic, an earlier analysis of fewer than 750 of the donors relied on high-throughput TCR beta sequencing. Rather than drawing on any new phenotypic data, the later analysis identified candidate immune exposures from TCR beta sequences and the way those sequences occurred across donors. On average, 235,054 unique TCR beta nucleotide sequences were sequenced per donor among more than 350 genotyped donors of the cohort, with roughly a sixth of those sequences being non-productive. Several DR-DQ haplotypes were treated as single units for association and clustering because of strong linkage in the cohort. The number of typed donors differed by locus: about 620-630 for A, B, C, DRB1 and DQB1; approximately 520 for DQA1; around 610 for DPA1; and approximately 450 for DPB1. Along with the approximately 620-subject first cohort, a separate validation cohort of about 110 different subjects was used. Every discovery cohort repertoire had been produced on one sequencing platform. A later genetic analysis took genome-wide SNP genotypes for about three fifths of the 666 donors and used that subset as a discovery cohort. Class I and class II HLA loci were covered by the typing at four-digit resolution. High-throughput TCR immunosequencing, statistical association of individual TCRs with disease status, and machine learning were combined to predict cytomegalovirus infection status. To study patterns of TCR occurrence, a later analysis re-analyzed previously published TCR beta repertoires from 700 or so donors and added high-resolution HLA genotyping. Among the roughly 400 genotyped donors, roughly 80% belonged to the genetic ancestry cluster associated with self-reported Caucasian donors. The study was designed to test whether signatures of past pathogen exposure could be identified by cataloging public T cell receptors. Approximately 300 gigabases of sequencing data and approximately 92 million unique TCR sequences made up an early release that covered 640 HLA-typed donors. The study used immunosequencing to profile the T cell repertoires of 670 or so subjects and linked those repertoires to cytomegalovirus serostatus. The research as a whole found: Cytomegalovirus status was reported to be diagnosed by the classifier with high specificity and sensitivity in both the original and validation cohorts. The earlier analysis of some 560 of the donors excluded 15 to 20 rarely observed V segments, including chromosome 9 orphons, because counts were too low. A later analysis reported that several top co-occurrence clusters appeared linked to parvovirus B19, influenza, CMV and Epstein-Barr virus. HLA typing was unavailable for some donors at each locus, so association tests used only the typed subset. A later genetic analysis reported fewer N-insertions in productive TCRs among donors in an Asian-associated ancestry cluster than the roughly 690-donor mean. The authors suggested that the approach could potentially be generalized to other disease states and immunological phenotypes. In a later genetic analysis, a missense DCLRE1C variant was associated with V-gene and J-gene trimming of TCR beta chains, and the association was replicated in an independent cohort. Three of the identified cytomegalovirus-associated TCR beta chains were confirmed in vitro to be specific for cytomegalovirus antigens. According to a later analysis, most CMV-associated TCR beta chains appeared to be HLA-restricted, and the HLA associations seemed to be driven largely by CMV exposure. A total of fewer than 200 TCR beta chains were listed by the study as associated with cytomegalovirus. When HLA alleles, especially DR and DQ, strongly co-occurred, attributing TCR associations to individual alleles was difficult. Compared with equally common non-associated chains, HLA-associated TCR beta chains in a later analysis were more clonally expanded and had lower generation probabilities. Across donors, most TCR sequences were observed very rarely, whereas some public TCRs were present in many individuals. Roughly uniform sequencing depth across donors was assumed in presence/absence analyses, although this assumption may not hold. In an earlier analysis of under 600 of the donors, most TCR beta V segments were observed in productive rearrangements about 87% or about 30% of the time, broadly matching IMGT annotations. Some IMGT-functional V segments, including TRBV6-2 and TRBV6-3, could not be distinguished by the 87-base-pair reads and were therefore excluded. A further reported finding was that TCR beta sequences accurately predicted the HLA-A and HLA-B alleles for most subjects in the first cohort. In a later analysis, more than 15,000 TCR beta sequences were associated with specific HLA alleles at a false discovery rate of 0.05. In this cohort, only TCR beta chains were sequenced, and detectable features were limited by the absence of alpha or paired-chain data. A cluster of highly shared sequence variants was judged likely to represent a technical artifact of the sequencing pipeline. Linkage disequilibrium might explain the correlated functional status among segregating V segments, but an unknown experimental factor could not be excluded. For the cohort, immune exposure information was limited to CMV serostatus. According to a later analysis, TCR association rates differed among HLA loci, with DRB1 alleles showing the most associated TCRs and HLA-C alleles showing the fewest.

Library preparation employed the immunoSEQ multiplex PCR assay. For the multiplex PCR, a mixture combining 60 forward primers for TCR Vbeta segments and 13 reverse primers for TCR Jbeta segments was used. The CDR3 region of rearranged TCR beta genes was amplified from genomic DNA with a multiplex PCR assay. Amplified TCR beta libraries were sequenced as 87-base-pair reads on the Illumina HiSeq System. In the paper's pipeline: In a later analysis, 77 million or so unique TCR beta chains were counted across the 500 to 850 repertoires, and roughly 11 million of these chains were shared by at least two donors. Raw reads were error-corrected and collapsed into unique sequences by a nearest-neighbor algorithm in which closely related sequences were merged to remove PCR and sequencing errors. To assign V, D and J gene segments, CDR3 sequences were aligned to IMGT reference sequences. For a sequence to be retained, a match of at least six nucleotides was required to both a V gene segment and a J gene segment. A rearrangement was called productive if the CDR3 had no stop codons and remained in frame with V and J, and every other rearrangement was called non-productive. Following IMGT convention, CDR3 was defined as the stretch from the second conserved V-encoded cysteine up to the conserved J-encoded phenylalanine. The earlier analysis of about 620 of the donors excluded sequences that lacked an unambiguous match to a single V gene segment. In an earlier analysis of approximately 550 of the donors, V segments were called functional above 56.7% productive rearrangements and were called segregating when the between-donor standard deviation exceeded 5%. A statistical classification framework was built for diagnosing cytomegalovirus status from the catalog of TCR beta chain sequences. V and J gene assignment, in a later analysis, came from comparing TCR nucleotide sequences with IMGT/GENE-DB human TR gene sequences. Using the TCRdist pipeline, a later analysis assigned CDR3 sequences along with most-parsimonious VDJ recombination scenarios. In a later analysis, each TCR beta chain was defined by its CDR3 amino acid sequence together with its V-gene family, and reads lacking a unique V-gene family were excluded. A later analysis removed roughly 590 highly shared, low-generation-probability nucleotide sequences to deal with suspected cross-contamination and a sequencing artifact. For each public chain, a later analysis derived a clonal expansion index from normalized ranks of inferred template counts within each repertoire. In a later analysis, generation probabilities were computed with a VDJ recombination model fitted to out-of-frame rearrangements, and the resulting probabilities were checked against IGoR. Hypergeometric tests were used in a later analysis to score TCR-TCR, TCR-HLA and TCR-CMV co-occurrence, with a repertoire-size bias correction applied to the TCR pairs. A later analysis estimated false discovery rates by permuting HLA or CMV assignments 20 times. A later analysis grouped co-occurring TCRs with DBSCAN, adding TCRdist sequence similarity when clustering within HLA-allele-positive subsets. For co-occurrence clustering, repertoires with fewer than 30,000 or more than 120,000 public chains were excluded, along with about five repertoires with anomalous nucleotide sharing. Sourced from immuneACCESS, this table was stored by TCRdb with only in-frame sequences that have V and J called. A share of the clones is absent; for the studies checked, an unresolved V gene accounts for under half, and the remainder has no known explanation. The DNA was the basis for D and trimming; V, J and clone size are from that table. This sample lists 150,000 to 200,000 clones; 70% to 90% were detected once. Jointly, the top ten make up about 2.4% of the sample.

The cohort was made up of approximately 670 healthy bone marrow donors. At the time of sampling, all cohort members were nominally healthy, though unrecorded immune exposures were likely present. The donor tested CMV seropositive and was one of the 289 seropositive cohort members. Every donor gave a peripheral blood sample, and the peripheral blood mononuclear cells from that sample were used for TCR beta sequencing. Genomic DNA extraction from the blood cell samples was performed with the Qiagen DNeasy Blood Extraction Kit. A note on this clone: The target of this receptor is not known. Base qualities are not recorded, but no much larger clone differs from it by a single base.

According to the germline V gene, CDR1 reads SGHNT and CDR2 reads YENEEA. The CDR3 numbers 18 residues from cysteine through phenylalanine. Just CDR3 DNA is preserved here, 54 bases in frame from base 1. Trimmed from V: 5 bases; trimmed from J: 8 bases; junction bases lacking a gene match: 20. The V and J segments used are TRBV11-3 and TRBJ1-4, and 7 junction bases match TRBD1. Input material: PBMCs. This clonotype originated in a man between 25 and 39 years old in good health and CMV-seropositive. The CDR3 protein: CASSVRDSAAPSAEKLFF. The nucleotides read TGTGCCAGCAGCGTACGGGACAGCGCCGCCCCGAGCGCGGAAAAACTGTTTTTT.